What follows is one T cell receptor beta chain and its context. In germline, CDR1 is GTSNPN, CDR2 SVGIG (reference sequence). CDR3 length: 14 amino acids. The germline V and J ends were trimmed by 0 bases and 1 base, with 9 bases remaining between them. Assay used: immunoSEQ multiplex PCR; TCRdb lists only in-frame clones, some missing. The repertoire has roughly 86,000 clones, roughly 92% of them found once; the top ten carry 2.8%. This record belongs to a study of OX40 agonist ivuxolimab in advanced cancers. Study-level background: Those treated in dose escalation had hepatocellular carcinoma, melanoma, renal cell cancer or head and neck cancer.

The sequenced sample was CD4+ or CD8+ T cells sorted from blood, obtained in a trial of the OX40 agonist ivuxolimab. The sequence came from an adult with an advanced solid tumor such as melanoma, head and neck, liver or kidney cancer. The genes are TRBV30 and TRBJ2-5; D is tentatively TRBD1 or TRBD2 (6 bases each). The CDR3, as DNA: TGTGCCTGGAGTGTAGGGGGGATCCAAGAGACCCAGTACTTC. Translation gives CAWSVGGIQETQYF.